A single sample is the source of the 4 T cell receptor beta chains below, sequenced in a study of cytomegalovirus exposure and HLA in healthy donors. 13 Jbeta primers and 60 Vbeta primers were used for the PCR. Generated by immunoSEQ multiplex PCR, the TCRdb table keeps only in-frame clones and is missing some. Among around 200,000 clones listed, less than 85% were seen once. Sequenced sample: PBMCs. All receptors come from a boy aged 5-17 years in good health and CMV-seronegative.

The chain couples TRBV7-2 to TRBJ2-4; 8 nucleotides match TRBD1. The germline gives CDR1 SGHTA, CDR2 FQGNSA. Germline trimming cut 5 bases from V and 0 bases from J; bases unmatched to any gene: 6. This CDR3 has 16 residues. The chain's CDR3 is CASSPRTGLAKNIQYF. The CDR3, as DNA: TGTGCCAGCAGCCCCAGGACAGGGCTAGCCAAAAACATTCAGTACTTC.

This chain links TRBV5-4 with TRBJ1-1; possibly TRBD1 for D (6 bases). CDR3 length: 12 amino acids. V was shortened by 2 bases and J by 12 bases, with 14 bases between the two germline ends. The germline CDR1 and CDR2 sequences are SGHNT and YYREEE (reference sequence). This chain's CDR3 is CASSLGGLLSFF. The CDR3 DNA reads as TGTGCCAGCAGCTTAGGGGGATTGTTGTCTTTCTTT.

DNA of the CDR3: TGCGCCAGCAGCCAAGAGAGGCGGGATACGCAGTATTTT. As protein: CASSQERRDTQYF. The rearrangement joins TRBV4-1 to TRBJ2-3; no clear D gene. Germline CDR1 reads MGHRA; CDR2 reads YSYEKL. The V end was cut by 0 bases, the J end by 6 bases, with 7 bases between. The length of the CDR3 is 13 residues.

The CDR3 nucleotides read TGTGCCTGGATCTCCGGGGCCTACGAGCAGTACTTC. It is translated as CAWISGAYEQYF. This rearrangement joins TRBV30 to TRBJ2-7, with D tentatively TRBD2 (5 bases). The CDR3 runs to 12 residues. Germline CDR1 and CDR2: GTSNPN and SVGIG (reference sequence). With 4 bases removed from V and 2 bases from J, the gap between germline ends came to 9 bases.